The entry below describes one TCR beta chain. This specimen comes from a study of control samples from healthy donors and cancer patients. The CDR3 loop spans 13 amino acids. Germline loops: CDR1 MDHEN, CDR2 SYDVKM. Trimming left V 5 bases short and J 5 bases short, with 12 bases between. Method: immunoSEQ multiplex PCR; TCRdb's copy keeps in-frame clones and lacks some. Here the sample spans over 150,000 clones, roughly nine tenths being singletons. The specimen was blood. The rearrangement uses TRBV28 and TRBJ1-1; D gene unclear. The sequence was collected from a man aged 30 to 39 in good health. The CDR3 loop reads CASSPGPGTEAFF. The CDR3 DNA reads as TGTGCCAGCAGTCCTGGCCCCGGAACTGAAGCTTTCTTT.